This TCR beta chain derives from a study of technical replicates of blood from a few donors. Per the germline V gene, CDR1 is LNHDA and CDR2 is SQIVND (reference sequence). This CDR3 spans 13 amino acids. The V gene lost 5 bases and the J gene lost 7 bases, with 11 bases spanning the gap. This clone was seen a single time. Assay used: immunoSEQ multiplex PCR; TCRdb lists only in-frame clones, some missing. The sample has tens of thousands of clones, 90% to 95% seen once. Material for sequencing was PBMCs. This clonotype was sampled from a human donor in good health. Some clones in this sample may be carry-over from other donors' samples. V and J are TRBV19 and TRBJ1-4, with no clear D. Here the CDR3 DNA reads TGTGCCAGTAGTGTCGGAGGAGGTGAAAAACTGTTTTTT. This translates into CASSVGGGEKLFF.